A single sample gave rise to the 16 T cell receptor beta chains below, sequenced in a study of T cells in women clearing cervical HPV infection. TCRdb keeps only in-frame clones here, not all; method: immunoSEQ multiplex PCR. The ten most abundant clones cover around 3.5% of a sample with more than 20,000 clones. The sample consisted of blood buffy coat. These TCRs come from a woman between 18 and 69 years old with a cervical HPV16 infection that either progressed to CIN3+ or cleared (not recorded which).

As regards this clone: The read ends 3 residues shy of where the CDR3 ends; the end is completed using the germline J gene. The chain couples TRBV29-1 to TRBJ2-6, with D possibly matching TRBD2 (6 bases). V was trimmed by 4 bases and J by 0 bases, leaving 16 bases between them. The CDR3 consists of 17 residues. The germline V gene has CDR1 SQVTM and CDR2 ANQGSEA. The CDR3 loop reads CSVGITDYSSGANVLTF. Incomplete CDR3 DNA: TGCAGCGTTGGGATAACGGACTACAGCTCTGGGGCCAACGTC.

Comment on this clone: The CDR3 end is not reached by the read, which stops 3 residues before it; the germline J gene fills it in. The gene calls are TRBV18 and TRBJ2-7; D might be TRBD1 (5 bases). V dropped 6 bases and J dropped 0 bases, with 18 bases sitting between them. This CDR3 is built from 16 residues. Germline V gene data show CDR1 as KGHSH and CDR2 as LQKENI. CDR3 DNA, as far as it was read: TGTGCCAGCTCTCCCCTTCCGGTACAGGACTCCTACGAG. Residues: CASSPLPVQDSYE. The whole CDR3 region reads CASSPLPVQDSYEQYF. The variable domain in full, with the rest retrieved from reference TRBV18 and TRBJ2-7, is NAGVMQNPRHLVRRRGQEARLRCSPMKGHSHVYWYRQLPEEGLKFMVYLQKENIIDESGMPKERFSAEFPKEGPSILRIQQVVRGDSAAYFCASSPLPVQDSYEQYFGPGTRLTVT.

In regard to this clone: The missing CDR3 end, 3 residues past where the read stops, is filled in from the germline J gene. The J gene is TRBJ1-1, the V gene TRBV5-1; the D gene is possibly TRBD1 (6 bases). Trimming shortened V by 1 base and J by 4 bases, and 17 bases separated the two germline ends. The CDR3 totals 16 residues. Looked up from germline, CDR1 is SGHRS and CDR2 is YFSETQ. The CDR3 sequence is CASSLTGSLMSTEAFF. Partial CDR3 DNA: TGCGCCAGCAGCTTGACAGGGAGTCTAATGAGCACTGAA.

CDR3 DNA, as far as it was read: TGCAGTGCCGACAGGGGGGGGAGCACAGATACG. It translates to CSADRGGSTDT. The whole CDR3 protein is CSADRGGSTDTQYF. The J gene is TRBJ2-3, the V gene TRBV20-1; 9 bases align to TRBD1. The observed sequence ends 3 residues before the CDR3 terminus, with the missing tail filled in from the germline J gene. The CDR3 extends over 14 amino acids. Germline assignment: CDR1 DFQATT and CDR2 SNEGSKA (reference sequence). Trimming cost V 6 bases and J 0 bases; bases outside gene matches: 4.

In regard to this clone: The missing CDR3 end, 3 residues past where the read stops, is filled in from the germline J gene. The chain employs TRBV2 and TRBJ2-3; 9 bases match TRBD2. Germline V gene sequence: CDR1 SNHLY, CDR2 FYNNEI. CDR3 size: 16 residues. V lost 3 bases and J lost 3; bases outside the gene matches: 7. The DNA read from the CDR3 is TGTGCCAGCAGTGATATCAAAGCGGGGGGTACAGATACG. It translates to CASSDIKAGGTDT. The entire CDR3 is CASSDIKAGGTDTQYF.

A note on this clone: The CDR3 end lies 3 residues beyond the end of the read and is filled in from the germline J gene. Within the sample, other DNA sequences also encode this same CDR3. The chain combines TRBV11-1 with TRBJ2-7; 9 bases line up with TRBD1. The germline gives CDR1 SGHAT, CDR2 FQDESV (reference sequence). There are 15 residues in the CDR3. Trimming cost V 5 bases and J 4 bases; bases outside gene matches: 9. This CDR3 reads CASSLSGTGWYEQYF. Partial CDR3 DNA: TGTGCCAGCAGCCTATCCGGGACAGGGTGGTACGAG.

For this clone: The CDR3 goes on 3 residues after the read ends, and that part is filled in from the germline J gene. The chain is built from TRBV11-3 and TRBJ2-4; D is possibly TRBD2 (7 bases). The germline CDR1 and CDR2 sequences are SGHNT and YENEEA. The CDR3 extends over 13 amino acids. The sequenced CDR3 bases are TGTGCCAGCAGCCCACAGGGAGGGGGACTT. Translation: CASSPQGGGL. The full CDR3 is CASSPQGGGLQYF.

Regarding this clone: Germline and junction disagree at one end, which may indicate a read error. Read coverage stops 3 residues before the CDR3 terminus; the germline J gene supplies the remainder. The V gene is TRBV7-7, the J gene TRBJ2-2; 10 nucleotides align to TRBD2. Germline V gene lookup returns CDR1 SSHAT and CDR2 FNYEAQ (reference sequence). The CDR3 spans 14 residues. The CDR3 region is CASSSGLAIGELFF. CDR3 DNA, as far as it was read: TGTGCTAGCAGCTCGGGACTAGCGATTGGGGAG.

Remarks on this clone: The CDR3 end is not reached by the read, which stops 3 residues before it; the germline J gene fills it in. This rearrangement joins TRBV5-4 to TRBJ1-2; D not resolved. The CDR3 consists of 11 residues. Looked up from germline, CDR1 is SGHNT and CDR2 is YYREEE (reference sequence). The V gene lost 4 bases and the J gene lost 2 bases, with 3 bases spanning the gap. This CDR3 is CASSTNYGYTF. Partial CDR3 DNA: TGTGCCAGCAGCACAAACTATGGC.

With respect to this clone: Coverage ceases 3 residues before the CDR3 finishes, and the germline J gene fills in the end. The V and J genes are TRBV6-2 or TRBV6-3 and TRBJ2-2, with TRBD1 identical over 7 bases. Germline assignment: CDR1 MNHEY and CDR2 SVGEGT. V lost 2 bases to trimming and J lost 7 bases; unmatched junction nucleotides: 7. The CDR3 covers 15 residues. CDR3 protein: CASSYLDRVGGELFF. The sequenced part of the CDR3 DNA is TGTGCCAGCAGTTACCTCGACAGGGTCGGCGGGGAG.

With respect to this clone: The read ends 3 residues shy of where the CDR3 ends; the end is completed using the germline J gene. The chain has TRBV7-3 and TRBJ2-5, with D perhaps matching TRBD2 (5 bases). The length of the CDR3 is 15 residues. Trimming stripped 2 bases from V and 5 bases from J, with 15 bases between. Germline V gene data show CDR1 as SGHTA and CDR2 as FQGTGA. The CDR3 region is CASSLLEGLGETQYF. The CDR3 bases that were read are TGTGCCAGCAGCTTATTGGAAGGACTGGGGGAGACC.

CDR3 loop: CASSSPPWDGGAQTQYF. Partial CDR3 DNA: TGTGCCAGTAGTTCCCCCCCCTGGGACGGGGGGGCGCAGACC. The chain links TRBV19 to TRBJ2-5, with 8 bases aligning to TRBD2. The missing CDR3 end, 3 residues past where the read stops, is filled in from the germline J gene. The V and J ends lost 5 bases and 6 bases, in that order; junction bases with no gene match: 17. Per the germline V gene, CDR1 is LNHDA and CDR2 is SQIVND (reference sequence). The CDR3 totals 17 residues.

To note about this clone: The observed sequence ends 3 residues before the CDR3 terminus, with the missing tail filled in from the germline J gene. This chain links TRBV7-9 with TRBJ2-1; unclear D gene. The CDR3 runs 13 residues. Deletions cut 0 bases from V and 5 bases from J, with 5 bases between. In germline, CDR1 is SEHNR, CDR2 FQNEAQ (reference sequence). CDR3 bases read: TGTGCCAGCAGCTTAGCGCAGGACAATGAG. Protein product: CASSLAQDNE. The full CDR3 protein reads CASSLAQDNEQFF.

Of note for this clone: The read halts 3 residues ahead of the CDR3 end, with the missing end drawn from the germline J gene. The chain recombines TRBV20-1 with TRBJ1-2, with 9 bases that match TRBD1. Per germline, CDR1 DFQATT and CDR2 SNEGSKA (reference sequence). Germline trimming cut 1 base from V and 6 bases from J; bases unmatched to any gene: 6. The CDR3 runs 14 residues. This chain's CDR3 is CSARAPTGGNGYTF. The CDR3 DNA, read in part, is TGCAGTGCTAGAGCCCCTACAGGGGGCAATGGC.

Points on this clone: From the germline J gene comes the end of the CDR3, since the read stops 3 residues before it. This rearrangement joins TRBV7-6 to TRBJ1-5; 7 bases map to TRBD1. The CDR3 loop spans 13 amino acids. Germline CDR1 SGHVS, CDR2 FNYEAQ. The CDR3 sequence is CASREGAGQPQHF. The sequenced CDR3 bases are TGTGCCAGCAGGGAGGGGGCAGGGCAACCC.

Here the CDR3 reads CSATTGGDQPQHF. The DNA read from the CDR3 is TGCAGTGCCACGACCGGAGGGGATCAGCCC. V gene TRBV20-1 combines with J gene TRBJ1-5, with D perhaps TRBD1 (5 bases). From the germline J gene comes the end of the CDR3, since the read stops 3 residues before it. CDR1 and CDR2 (germline): DFQATT, SNEGSKA (reference sequence). V lost 6 bases and J lost 5, with 14 bases in between. The CDR3 totals 13 residues.